Shown below are 9 T cell receptor beta chains from a single sample sequenced in a study of cytomegalovirus exposure and HLA in healthy donors. Primers for the PCR totalled 60 Vbeta and 13 Jbeta. TCRdb's copy holds only in-frame clones and misses some; the assay was immunoSEQ multiplex PCR. The repertoire includes roughly 150,000 clones, around 80% of them detected once, and 13% sits in the top ten. Sequencing was carried out using PBMCs. The receptors shown here come from a man between 35 and 55 years old in good health and CMV-seropositive.

This chain joins TRBV2 and TRBJ2-1, with 8 bases lining up with TRBD1. The CDR3 is 16 residues long. V lost 0 bases, J lost 6 bases, and 7 bases stayed unmatched. The germline V gene has CDR1 SNHLY and CDR2 FYNNEI. CDR3 residues: CASSEAGQVKANEQFF. In nucleotides, the CDR3 is TGTGCCAGCAGTGAAGCGGGACAGGTGAAAGCCAATGAGCAGTTCTTC.

The chain links TRBV29-1 to TRBJ2-1; D unclear. Trimming left V 4 bases short and J 5 bases short, with 12 bases between. Germline CDR1 SQVTM, CDR2 ANQGSEA. The CDR3 covers 13 residues. The CDR3 nucleotides read TGCAGCGTTGTTTTTCCCAACAACAATGAGCAGTTCTTC. Translating it yields CSVVFPNNNEQFF.

The genes are TRBV6-5 and TRBJ1-5; 8 bases match TRBD1. The V gene's germline CDR1 is MNHEY and CDR2 SVGAGI. Trimming removed 5 bases from V and 7 bases from J; junction bases left unmatched: 10. The CDR3 has 15 residues. CDR3 sequence: CASSPRTGRGQPQHF. In DNA form, the CDR3 reads TGTGCCAGCAGTCCAAGGACAGGGCGGGGGCAGCCCCAGCATTTT.

This clone was recorded once. The V call is TRBV6-5, the J call TRBJ2-7; tentatively, D is TRBD2 (6 bases). Germline values: CDR1 MNHEY, CDR2 SVGAGI. With 5 bases removed from V and 4 bases from J, the gap between germline ends came to 18 bases. This CDR3 spans 15 amino acids. CDR3 amino acids: CASSGDGTLLYEQYF. For the CDR3, the DNA is TGTGCCAGCAGTGGAGACGGGACTCTACTTTACGAGCAGTACTTC.

The chain combines TRBV4-3 with TRBJ2-1; D may be TRBD2 (6 bases). Per germline, CDR1 LGHNA and CDR2 YSLEER. V was shortened by 0 bases and J by 1 base, with 13 bases between the two germline ends. The length of the CDR3 is 17 residues. The CDR3 protein is CASSQDPYGGSYNEQFF. As DNA, the CDR3 is TGCGCCAGCAGCCAAGACCCGTACGGGGGTTCCTACAATGAGCAGTTCTTC.

A single count supports this clone. The V and J genes are TRBV5-1 and TRBJ2-7; TRBD2 aligns across 8 bases. Germline V gives CDR1 SGHRS, CDR2 YFSETQ. V dropped 0 bases and J dropped 4; count of bases not matched to a gene: 6. The CDR3 loop spans 15 amino acids. CDR3 nucleotide sequence: TGCGCCAGCAGCTTGGGGACTAGCCTCTTTTACGAGCAGTACTTC. Its translation is CASSLGTSLFYEQYF.

This sequence joins TRBV15 and TRBJ2-1, with a weak D call TRBD2 (5 bases). V dropped 3 bases and J dropped 4 bases, with 13 bases sitting between them. CDR1 LNHNV and CDR2 YYDKDF come from the germline V gene (reference sequence). The CDR3 totals 15 residues. The CDR3 DNA reads TGTGCCACCAGCAGTTGGGAGCAACGGTACAATGAGCAGTTCTTC. Translation gives CATSSWEQRYNEQFF.

This chain links TRBV28 with TRBJ2-1; D ambiguous. This CDR3 contains 14 residues. V lost 3 bases and J 0 bases, leaving 6 bases between the germline ends. Germline loops: CDR1 MDHEN, CDR2 SYDVKM. The CDR3 reads CASSLSFSYNEQFF. DNA for the CDR3: TGTGCCAGCAGTTTGAGTTTCTCCTACAATGAGCAGTTCTTC.

This clone was found a few times. V is TRBV5-6 and J is TRBJ1-2; no clear D. The CDR3 has 13 amino acids. Trimming took 0 bases from V and 2 from J, leaving 5 bases between them. CDR1 and CDR2 from the germline V gene are SGHDT and YYEEEE. Here the CDR3 reads CASSLAQNYGYTF. The CDR3 DNA reads as TGTGCCAGCAGCTTGGCCCAGAACTATGGCTACACCTTC.